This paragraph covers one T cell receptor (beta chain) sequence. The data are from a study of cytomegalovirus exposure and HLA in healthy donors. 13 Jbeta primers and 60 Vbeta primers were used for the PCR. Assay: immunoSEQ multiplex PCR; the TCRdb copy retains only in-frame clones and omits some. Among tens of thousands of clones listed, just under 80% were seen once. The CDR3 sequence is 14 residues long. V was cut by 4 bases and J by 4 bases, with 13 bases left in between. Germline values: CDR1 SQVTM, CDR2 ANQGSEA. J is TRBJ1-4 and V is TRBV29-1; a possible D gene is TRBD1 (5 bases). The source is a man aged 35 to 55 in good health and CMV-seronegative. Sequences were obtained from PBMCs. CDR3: CSVGSGRGNEKLFF. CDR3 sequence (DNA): TGCAGCGTTGGGTCAGGGAGGGGTAATGAAAAACTGTTTTTT.